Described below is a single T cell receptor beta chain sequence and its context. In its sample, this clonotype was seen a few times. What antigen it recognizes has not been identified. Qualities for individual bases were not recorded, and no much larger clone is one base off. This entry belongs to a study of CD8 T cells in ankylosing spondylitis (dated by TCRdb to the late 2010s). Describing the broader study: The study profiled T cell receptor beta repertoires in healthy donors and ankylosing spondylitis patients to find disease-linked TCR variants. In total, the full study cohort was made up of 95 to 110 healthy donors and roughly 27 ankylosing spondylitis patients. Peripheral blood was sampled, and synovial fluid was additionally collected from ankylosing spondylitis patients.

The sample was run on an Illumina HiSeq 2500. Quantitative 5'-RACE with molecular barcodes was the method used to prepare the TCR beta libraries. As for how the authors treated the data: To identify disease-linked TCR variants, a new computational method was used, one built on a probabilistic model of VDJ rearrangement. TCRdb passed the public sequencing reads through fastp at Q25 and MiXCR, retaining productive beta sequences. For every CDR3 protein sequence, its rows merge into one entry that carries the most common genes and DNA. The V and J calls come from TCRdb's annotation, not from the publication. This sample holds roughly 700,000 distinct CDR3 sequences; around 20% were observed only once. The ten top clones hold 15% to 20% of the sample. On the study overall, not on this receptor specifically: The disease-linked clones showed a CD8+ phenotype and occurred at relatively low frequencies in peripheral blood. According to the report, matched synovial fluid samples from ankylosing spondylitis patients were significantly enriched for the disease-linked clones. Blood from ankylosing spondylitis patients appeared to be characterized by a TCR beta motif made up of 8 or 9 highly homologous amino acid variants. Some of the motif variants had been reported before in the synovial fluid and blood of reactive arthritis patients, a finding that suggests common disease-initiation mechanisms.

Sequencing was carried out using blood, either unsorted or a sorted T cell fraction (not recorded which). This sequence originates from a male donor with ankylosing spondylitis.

The CDR3 reads CASSQEVAGNTDTQYF. The sequenced DNA: TGCGCCAGCAGCCAAGAGGTGGCCGGAAACACAGATACGCAGTATTTT. Here the chain combines TRBV4-3 and TRBJ2-3, with the D gene uncertain. Spanning cysteine to phenylalanine, the CDR3 consists of 16 amino acids. Only the CDR3 DNA is retained, 48 bases long and in frame from the first base. V was cut back by 0 bases and J by 2 bases, leaving a gap of 12 bases between them. The CDR1 and CDR2 encoded by the germline V gene are LGHNA and YSLEER.